The 27 T cell receptor beta chains below all came from one sample that was sequenced in a study of cytomegalovirus exposure and HLA in healthy donors. The PCR was carried out with 60 Vbeta primers and 13 Jbeta primers. The table came from immunoSEQ multiplex PCR; TCRdb's copy has only in-frame clones and leaves some out. The data hold around 130,000 clones, with approximately 84% observed a single time. Sequences were obtained from PBMCs. The receptors come from a boy between 2 and 10 years old in good health and CMV-seronegative.

The chain uses TRBV30 and TRBJ1-2, with TRBD1 identical over 8 bases. V was clipped by 2 bases and J by 6 bases; unmatched bases: 11. Germline assignment: CDR1 GTSNPN and CDR2 SVGIG (reference sequence). The CDR3 spans 15 residues. The DNA for the CDR3 is TGTGCCTGGAGTTTCGGGACAGGCACCGGGCATGGCTACACCTTC. Translating gives CAWSFGTGTGHGYTF.

CDR3 region: CATSRDFVVYGYTF. The CDR3 DNA sequence: TGTGCCACCAGCAGAGATTTCGTAGTGTATGGCTACACCTTC. The rearrangement joins TRBV15 to TRBJ1-2; D is uncertain. The CDR3 totals 14 residues. Germline V gene sequence: CDR1 LNHNV, CDR2 YYDKDF (reference sequence). The germline V and J ends were trimmed by 0 bases and 5 bases, with 10 bases remaining between them. The full variable domain, with the rest looked up from reference TRBV15 and TRBJ1-2, is DAMVIQNPRYQVTQFGKPVTLSCSQTLNHNVMYWYQQKSSQAPKLLFHYYDKDFNNEADTPDNFQSRRPNTSFCFLDIRSPGLGDTAMYLCATSRDFVVYGYTFGSGTRLTVV.

The V and J genes are TRBV7-9 and TRBJ2-2, with 9 positions matching TRBD1. Looked up from germline, CDR1 is SEHNR and CDR2 is FQNEAQ (reference sequence). The CDR3 consists of 16 residues. V was pared by 6 bases and J by 6 bases, with 11 bases of the junction left unmatched. This CDR3 reads CASRPPGQGEAGELFF. CDR3 nucleotide sequence: TGTGCCAGCAGGCCACCGGGACAGGGAGAAGCCGGGGAGCTGTTTTTT.

This clone was counted once. This chain connects TRBV7-3 to TRBJ1-1; tentative D call: TRBD1 (5 bases). V was trimmed by 5 bases and J by 2 bases, leaving 9 bases between them. Germline V lookup: CDR1 SGHTA, CDR2 FQGTGA. There are 13 residues in the CDR3. CDR3 residues: CASSPRVNTEAFF. The CDR3 DNA reads as TGTGCCAGCAGCCCCAGGGTTAACACTGAAGCTTTCTTT.

This clone was detected once. V usage is TRBV9 and J usage is TRBJ1-1; TRBD1 matches at 10 bases. Trimming at V came to 5 bases and at J to 5 bases, leaving 3 bases not matched to a gene. The CDR3 runs 13 residues. The V gene's germline CDR1 is SGDLS and CDR2 YYNGEE. CDR3 in amino acids: CASRDRGRTEAFF. DNA for the CDR3: TGTGCCAGCAGAGACAGGGGGCGAACTGAAGCTTTCTTT.

This chain joins TRBV27 and TRBJ1-1; possible D gene TRBD1, 6 bases. CDR1 is MNHEY and CDR2 is SMNVEV in the germline V gene (reference sequence). The CDR3 is made up of 13 amino acids. The V end lost 8 bases, the J end lost 0 bases, and 10 bases lay between the germline ends. The CDR3 nucleotides are TGTGCCAGCCTTGACAGGCTGAACACTGAAGCTTTCTTT. This encodes CASLDRLNTEAFF.

This clone came up once. The chain joins TRBV6-5 to TRBJ2-3; possible D gene TRBD2, 6 bases. Germline V CDR1 and CDR2: MNHEY, SVGAGI. V was cut by 0 bases and J by 5 bases, with 12 bases left in between. The CDR3 totals 15 residues. The CDR3 sequence: CASSYSSGSGDTQYF. The CDR3 region has the DNA TGTGCCAGCAGTTACTCGAGCGGGTCCGGAGATACGCAGTATTTT.

This clone came up a few times. The V call is TRBV7-4, the J call TRBJ1-5; tentatively, D is TRBD1 (6 bases). Trimming cost V 4 bases and J 5 bases, with 21 bases left between them. The CDR3 runs to 17 residues. In germline, CDR1 is SGHVT, CDR2 SQSDAQ. The CDR3 sequence: CASSSLISRTVDQPQHF. CDR3 nucleotide sequence: TGTGCCAGCAGCTCCCTTATTTCAAGGACAGTTGATCAGCCCCAGCATTTT.

CDR3 in DNA: TGCGCCAGCAGCAGAGGGACAGGGGGGGTCGAGCAGTACGTC. The encoded protein is CASSRGTGGVEQYV. V is TRBV5-1 and J is TRBJ2-7; 11 bases fit TRBD1. V was pared by 4 bases and J by 6 bases, with 6 bases of the junction left unmatched. Germline CDR1 is SGHRS and CDR2 is YFSETQ. This CDR3 has 14 residues.

The chain has TRBV29-1 and TRBJ2-5; no definite D call. This CDR3 comprises 16 residues. Germline V gene data show CDR1 as SQVTM and CDR2 as ANQGSEA. Trimming pared 0 bases from V and 2 bases from J, leaving 16 bases between. CDR3 coding DNA: TGCAGCGTTGAAGAGGGCCCCTACCCCTTACAAGAGACCCAGTACTTC. Translating it yields CSVEEGPYPLQETQYF. Together with reference TRBV29-1 and TRBJ2-5, the CDR3 gives the full variable domain: SAVISQKPSRDICQRGTSLTIQCQVDSQVTMMFWYRQQPGQSLTLIATANQGSEATYESGFVIDKFPISRPNLTFSTLTVSNMSPEDSSIYLCSVEEGPYPLQETQYFGPGTRLLVL.

This rearrangement joins TRBV27 to TRBJ2-1; tentatively, D is TRBD1 (6 bases). V lost 5 bases, J lost 7 bases, and 15 bases lay in between. The CDR3 length is 14 residues. CDR1 MNHEY and CDR2 SMNVEV come from the germline V gene (reference sequence). The CDR3 nucleotides are TGTGCCAGCAGTCCCTCGCCTGGACAGAATGAGCAGTTCTTC. It is translated as CASSPSPGQNEQFF.

The chain recombines TRBV6-1 with TRBJ1-1, with D tentatively TRBD1 (5 bases). Germline CDR1 MNHNS, CDR2 SASEGT. The CDR3 runs 15 residues. The V end lost 3 bases, the J end lost 3 bases, and 14 bases lay between the germline ends. The CDR3 region has the DNA TGTGCCAGCAGTGACAGGGCAGACGGCTACACTGAAGCTTTCTTT. It is translated as CASSDRADGYTEAFF.

DNA for the CDR3: TGTGCCAGCAGTGAAACAAGCGGGAGCGGAGAGACCCAGTACTTC. Translated: CASSETSGSGETQYF. The rearrangement links TRBV6-4 to TRBJ2-5; 8 bases fit TRBD2. The CDR3 totals 15 residues. Germline lookup yields CDR1 MRHNA and CDR2 SNTAGT. V was clipped by 3 bases and J by 4 bases; unmatched bases: 7.

This chain connects TRBV19 to TRBJ1-5; TRBD1 matches 9 bases. CDR3 length: 15 residues. J was trimmed by 4 bases and V by 3 bases; bases with no gene match: 4. The germline V gene has CDR1 LNHDA and CDR2 SQIVND (reference sequence). The CDR3 DNA reads as TGTGCCAGTAGTATGGTCGGACAGGGGAATCAGCCCCAGCATTTT. This translates into CASSMVGQGNQPQHF.

The gene calls are TRBV5-1 and TRBJ2-2; 8 nucleotides match TRBD2. Germline CDR1 reads SGHRS; CDR2 reads YFSETQ. CDR3 length equals 17 residues. Trimming removed 6 bases from V and 7 bases from J; junction bases left unmatched: 17. CDR3 in DNA: TGCGCCAGCACCCCTGGTGGCGGGGGGTTATATGGCGGGGAGCTGTTTTTT. Protein product: CASTPGGGGLYGGELFF.

This chain uses TRBV30 with TRBJ1-1; the D is unclear. Per germline, CDR1 GTSNPN and CDR2 SVGIG (reference sequence). V lost 1 base to trimming and J lost 1 base, with 4 bases between them. The CDR3 consists of 12 residues. The CDR3 coding sequence is TGTGCCTGGAGTGCAGGGAACACTGAAGCTTTCTTT. Its translation is CAWSAGNTEAFF.

This chain links TRBV13 with TRBJ2-4; 8 positions agree with TRBD2. Losses at the gene ends were 5 bases for V and 5 bases for J; bases not matched to a gene: 8. The germline V gene has CDR1 PRHDT and CDR2 FYEKMQ (reference sequence). The CDR3 has 15 amino acids. Written as DNA, the CDR3 is TGTGCCAGCAGCCCACCCCTAGCGGGTCAAAACATTCAGTACTTC. Encoded protein: CASSPPLAGQNIQYF. The full variable domain, its missing parts supplied by reference TRBV13 and TRBJ2-4, is AAGVIQSPRHLIKEKRETATLKCYPIPRHDTVYWYQQGPGQDPQFLISFYEKMQSDKGSIPDRFSAQQFSDYHSELNMSSLELGDSALYFCASSPPLAGQNIQYFGAGTRLSVL.

The chain recombines TRBV14 with TRBJ1-6; 12 bases fit TRBD1. The V gene end was trimmed by 6 bases and the J gene end by 10 bases; junction bases not matched to a gene: 10. The CDR3 loop spans 16 amino acids. Looked up from germline, CDR1 is SGHDN and CDR2 is FVKESK. CDR3 sequence (DNA): TGTGCCAGCAGTGTTTACGGAGGGACAGGGGGCTCACCCCTCCACTTT. Translated, it gives CASSVYGGTGGSPLHF.

Only a few counts were recorded for this clone. The V and J genes are TRBV7-9 and TRBJ1-1; possible D gene TRBD1, 6 bases. The V and J ends lost 0 bases and 3 bases respectively, with 8 bases between them. The CDR3 loop spans 14 amino acids. The V gene's germline CDR1 is SEHNR and CDR2 FQNEAQ (reference sequence). The DNA for the CDR3 is TGTGCCAGCAGCTTAGCGGCAGGGGACACTGAAGCTTTCTTT. Translation: CASSLAAGDTEAFF. Looking up the rest from reference TRBV7-9 and TRBJ1-1 gives the full variable domain: DTGVSQNPRHKITKRGQNVTFRCDPISEHNRLYWYRQTLGQGPEFLTYFQNEAQLEKSRLLSDRFSAERPKGSFSTLEIQRTEQGDSAMYLCASSLAAGDTEAFFGQGTRLTVV.

The CDR3 DNA sequence: TGTGCCAGCAGTGACTCCCCTAGCGGGAACACCGGGGAGCTGTTTTTT. Protein product: CASSDSPSGNTGELFF. J is TRBJ2-2 and V is TRBV6-4; 7 bases map to TRBD2. Unmatched junction bases numbered 2, after V lost 0 bases and J lost 1 base. In germline, CDR1 is MRHNA, CDR2 SNTAGT. There are 16 residues in the CDR3.

The chain uses TRBV15 and TRBJ2-5, with 13 bases that match TRBD2. Germline V gene sequence: CDR1 LNHNV, CDR2 YYDKDF (reference sequence). The CDR3 extends over 18 amino acids. The V gene end was trimmed by 4 bases and the J gene end by 0 bases; junction bases not matched to a gene: 8. CDR3 loop: CATSKPGTSGAYQETQYF. CDR3 bases: TGTGCCACCAGCAAACCCGGGACTAGCGGGGCGTACCAAGAGACCCAGTACTTC.

The chain joins TRBV19 to TRBJ1-6; D gene unclear. Germline values: CDR1 LNHDA, CDR2 SQIVND (reference sequence). Trimming removed 5 bases at V and 8 bases at J, with 16 bases between. The CDR3 totals 15 residues. CDR3 in amino acids: CASSWMDPADSPLHF. The CDR3 nucleotides read TGTGCCAGTAGTTGGATGGACCCAGCGGATTCACCCCTCCACTTT.

The rearrangement links TRBV29-1 to TRBJ1-2; the match to TRBD1 covers 9 bases. J lost 4 bases, V lost 5 bases, and 8 bases had no gene match. This CDR3 spans 14 amino acids. The germline gives CDR1 SQVTM, CDR2 ANQGSEA. The CDR3 protein is CSVLTGGLGYGYTF. The CDR3 DNA reads TGCAGCGTTTTAACAGGGGGCCTAGGCTATGGCTACACCTTC.

V usage is TRBV7-8 and J usage is TRBJ1-2, with D unclear. V lost 5 bases to trimming and J lost 8 bases, with 21 bases between them. In germline, CDR1 is SGHVS, CDR2 FQNEAQ. The CDR3 extends over 15 amino acids. The CDR3 region is CASSHPAPIWEGYTF. DNA for the CDR3: TGTGCCAGCAGCCATCCGGCCCCCATCTGGGAGGGCTACACCTTC.

The chain has TRBV6-1 and TRBJ2-7, with D possibly being TRBD1 (6 bases). Germline assignment: CDR1 MNHNS and CDR2 SASEGT. V lost 5 bases and J lost 3, with 17 bases in between. The CDR3 sequence is 15 residues long. The CDR3 reads CASSFQGTGLYEQYF. The CDR3 DNA reads as TGTGCCAGCAGTTTCCAGGGGACGGGGCTCTACGAGCAGTACTTC.

The rearrangement uses TRBV11-3 and TRBJ2-1; 7 nucleotides align to TRBD2. J lost 3 bases, V lost 2 bases, and 1 base had no gene match. Germline assignment: CDR1 SGHNT and CDR2 YENEEA. This CDR3 is built from 14 residues. The CDR3 is CASSLSGIYNEQFF. The CDR3 nucleotides read TGTGCCAGCAGCTTAAGCGGGATCTACAATGAGCAGTTCTTC.

The V gene is TRBV27, the J gene TRBJ1-2; D not resolved. Trimming stripped 6 bases from V and 4 bases from J, with 15 bases between. The germline V gene encodes CDR1 MNHEY and CDR2 SMNVEV (reference sequence). The CDR3 sequence is 14 residues long. The CDR3 DNA reads TGTGCCAGCAGCTTACGGGGTCCCGGCTATGGCTACACCTTC. Amino acid sequence: CASSLRGPGYGYTF.